This T cell receptor beta chain was documented in a study of early T cells in non-severe SARS-CoV-2 infection. Findings and limits, study-wide: There was a bias toward anti-spike CD8 responses in VDJdb matching, which missed private and CD4 specificities.

CDR3 length: 12 amino acids. The ends were cut back, 4 bases at V and 4 bases at J, with 10 bases in the middle. CDR1 and CDR2 from the germline V gene are SQVTM and ANQGSEA. This clonotype has ten or more counts. Its antigen is as yet unknown. TCRdb fed the 5' RACE reads into MiXCR, producing one record per CDR3 protein. This sample has around 25,000 distinct CDR3 sequences, with about 5.5% found just once. The chain combines TRBV29-1 with TRBJ1-1; D ambiguous. Sequencing was performed on whole blood. This TCR came from an adult who was a healthcare worker with PCR-confirmed SARS-CoV-2 infection or an uninfected control (not recorded which). The CDR3 loop reads CSVGRFGTEAFF. CDR3 bases: TGCAGCGTTGGGAGGTTTGGCACTGAAGCTTTCTTT.